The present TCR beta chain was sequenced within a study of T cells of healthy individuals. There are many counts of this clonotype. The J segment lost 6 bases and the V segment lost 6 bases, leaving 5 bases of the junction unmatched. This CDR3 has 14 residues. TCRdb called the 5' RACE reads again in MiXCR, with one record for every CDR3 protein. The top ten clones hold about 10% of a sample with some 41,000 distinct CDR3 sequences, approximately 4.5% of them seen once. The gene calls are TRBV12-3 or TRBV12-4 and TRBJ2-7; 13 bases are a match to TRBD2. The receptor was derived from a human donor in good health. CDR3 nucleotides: TGTGCCAGCAGACTAGCGGGAGGGGCCGCCGAGCAGTACTTC. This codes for CASRLAGGAAEQYF.